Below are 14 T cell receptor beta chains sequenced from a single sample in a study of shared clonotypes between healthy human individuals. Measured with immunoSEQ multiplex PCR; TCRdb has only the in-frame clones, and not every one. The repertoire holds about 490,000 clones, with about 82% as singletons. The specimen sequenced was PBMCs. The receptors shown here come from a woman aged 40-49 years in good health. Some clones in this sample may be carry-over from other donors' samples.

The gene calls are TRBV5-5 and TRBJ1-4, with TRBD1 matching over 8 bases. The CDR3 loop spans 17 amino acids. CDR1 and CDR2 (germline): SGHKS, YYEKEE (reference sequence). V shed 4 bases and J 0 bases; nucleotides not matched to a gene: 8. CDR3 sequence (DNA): TGTGCCAGCAGCCCTAGGACAGGGCCGCCAACTAATGAAAAACTGTTTTTT. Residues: CASSPRTGPPTNEKLFF.

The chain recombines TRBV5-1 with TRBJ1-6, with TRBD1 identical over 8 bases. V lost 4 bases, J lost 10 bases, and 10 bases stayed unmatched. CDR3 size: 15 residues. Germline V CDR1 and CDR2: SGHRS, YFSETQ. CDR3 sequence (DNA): TGCGCCAGCAGCGCCCGACAGGGGTCTGGATCACCCCTCCACTTT. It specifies CASSARQGSGSPLHF.

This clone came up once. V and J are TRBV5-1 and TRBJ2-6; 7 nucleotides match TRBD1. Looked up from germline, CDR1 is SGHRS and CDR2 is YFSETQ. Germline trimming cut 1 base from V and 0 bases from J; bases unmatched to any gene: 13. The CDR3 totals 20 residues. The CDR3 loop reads CASSLQISGQVFSGANVLTF. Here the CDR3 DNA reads TGCGCCAGCAGCTTGCAAATATCTGGACAGGTTTTCTCTGGGGCCAACGTCCTGACTTTC.

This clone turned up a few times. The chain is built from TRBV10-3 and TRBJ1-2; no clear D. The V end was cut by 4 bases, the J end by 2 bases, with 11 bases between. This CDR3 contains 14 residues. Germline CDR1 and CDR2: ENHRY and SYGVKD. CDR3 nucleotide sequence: TGTGCCATCAGTGTAGAGATTTTGAACTATGGCTACACCTTC. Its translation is CAISVEILNYGYTF.

The CDR3 nucleotides read TGTGCCAGCAGCTTACTCCGGGTGGGGGAGACCCAGTACTTC. Protein: CASSLLRVGETQYF. The rearrangement joins TRBV7-9 to TRBJ2-5, with D unresolved. Trimming cost V 2 bases and J 5 bases, with 12 bases left between them. This CDR3 has 14 residues. Germline V gene data show CDR1 as SEHNR and CDR2 as FQNEAQ (reference sequence). Filled out from reference TRBV7-9 and TRBJ2-5, the complete variable domain reads DTGVSQNPRHKITKRGQNVTFRCDPISEHNRLYWYRQTLGQGPEFLTYFQNEAQLEKSRLLSDRFSAERPKGSFSTLEIQRTEQGDSAMYLCASSLLRVGETQYFGPGTRLLVL.

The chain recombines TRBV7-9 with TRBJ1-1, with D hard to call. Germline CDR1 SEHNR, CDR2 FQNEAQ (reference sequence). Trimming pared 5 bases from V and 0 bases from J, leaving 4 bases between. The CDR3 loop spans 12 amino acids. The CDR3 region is CASSPMNTEAFF. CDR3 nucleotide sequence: TGTGCCAGCAGCCCCATGAACACTGAAGCTTTCTTT.

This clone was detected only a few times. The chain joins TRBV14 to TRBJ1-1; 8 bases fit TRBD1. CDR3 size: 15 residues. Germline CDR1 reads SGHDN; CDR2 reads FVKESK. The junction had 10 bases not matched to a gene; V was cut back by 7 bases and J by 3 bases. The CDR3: CASTSAQGADTEAFF. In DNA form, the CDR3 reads TGTGCCAGCACCTCTGCCCAGGGGGCTGACACTGAAGCTTTCTTT.

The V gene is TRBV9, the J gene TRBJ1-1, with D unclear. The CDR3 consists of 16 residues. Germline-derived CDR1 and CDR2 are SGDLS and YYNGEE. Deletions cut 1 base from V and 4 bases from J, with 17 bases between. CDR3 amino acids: CASSVQERKEGTEAFF. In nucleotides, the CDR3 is TGTGCCAGCAGCGTACAAGAGAGAAAGGAGGGCACTGAAGCTTTCTTT.

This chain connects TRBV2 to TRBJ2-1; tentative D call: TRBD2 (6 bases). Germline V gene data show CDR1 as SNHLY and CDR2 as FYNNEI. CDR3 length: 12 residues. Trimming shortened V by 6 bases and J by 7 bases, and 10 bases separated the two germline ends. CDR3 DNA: TGTGCCAGCAGAGACGGGAGTAATGAGCAGTTCTTC. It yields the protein CASRDGSNEQFF.

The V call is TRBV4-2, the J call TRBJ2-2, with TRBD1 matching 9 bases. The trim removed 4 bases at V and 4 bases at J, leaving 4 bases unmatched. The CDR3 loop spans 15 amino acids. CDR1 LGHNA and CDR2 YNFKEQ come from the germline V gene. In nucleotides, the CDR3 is TGTGCCAGCAGCCTAACAGGGGGCGTCACCGGGGAGCTGTTTTTT. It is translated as CASSLTGGVTGELFF.

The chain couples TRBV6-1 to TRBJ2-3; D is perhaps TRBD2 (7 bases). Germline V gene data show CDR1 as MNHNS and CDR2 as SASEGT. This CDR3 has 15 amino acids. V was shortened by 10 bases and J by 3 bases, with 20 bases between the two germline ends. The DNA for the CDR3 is TGTGCCATCGAGGGGGGGACCGGCGGGACAGATACGCAGTATTTT. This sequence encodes CAIEGGTGGTDTQYF.

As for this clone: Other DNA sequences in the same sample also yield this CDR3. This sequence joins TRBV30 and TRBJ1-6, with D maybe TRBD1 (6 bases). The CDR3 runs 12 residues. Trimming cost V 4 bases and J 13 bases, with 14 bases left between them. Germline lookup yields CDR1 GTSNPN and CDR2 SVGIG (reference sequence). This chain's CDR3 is CAWTGDRSPLHF. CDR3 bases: TGTGCCTGGACAGGGGATCGTTCGCCCCTCCACTTT.

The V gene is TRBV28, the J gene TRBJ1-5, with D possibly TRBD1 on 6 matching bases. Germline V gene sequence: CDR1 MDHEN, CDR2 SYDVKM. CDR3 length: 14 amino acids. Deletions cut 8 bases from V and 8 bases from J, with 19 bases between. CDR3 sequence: CASQRGTQSKPQHF. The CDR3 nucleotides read TGTGCCAGCCAAAGGGGGACACAAAGTAAGCCCCAGCATTTT.

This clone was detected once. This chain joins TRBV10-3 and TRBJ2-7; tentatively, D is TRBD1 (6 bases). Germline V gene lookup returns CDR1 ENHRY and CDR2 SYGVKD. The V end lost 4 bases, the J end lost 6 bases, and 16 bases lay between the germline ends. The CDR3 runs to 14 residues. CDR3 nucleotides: TGTGCCATCAGTGTGGGGGCGGCGGATGGCGAGCAGTACTTC. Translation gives CAISVGAADGEQYF.